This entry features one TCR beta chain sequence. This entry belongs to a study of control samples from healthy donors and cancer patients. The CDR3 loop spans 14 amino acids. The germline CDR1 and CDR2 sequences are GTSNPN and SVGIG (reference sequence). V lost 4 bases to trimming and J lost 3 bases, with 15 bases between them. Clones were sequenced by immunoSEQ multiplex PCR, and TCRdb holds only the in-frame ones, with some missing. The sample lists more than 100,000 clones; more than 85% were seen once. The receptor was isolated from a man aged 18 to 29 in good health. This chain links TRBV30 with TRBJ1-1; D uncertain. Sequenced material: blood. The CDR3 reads CAWKRNWGDTEAFF. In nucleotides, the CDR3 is TGTGCCTGGAAGAGGAATTGGGGAGACACTGAAGCTTTCTTT.